This T cell receptor beta chain is drawn from a study of blood T cell repertoires in COVID-19. Assay used: immunoSEQ multiplex PCR; TCRdb lists only in-frame clones, some missing. The table lists roughly 250,000 clones, around 88% of them singletons, with about 0.8% in the top ten. The CDR3 runs 16 residues. Trimming removed 2 bases from V and 6 bases from J; junction bases left unmatched: 6. Germline-derived CDR1 and CDR2 are MGHRA and YSYEKL. Sequenced material: peripheral blood. The clonotype comes from a man aged 25 to 45 with acute or convalescent COVID-19. The genes are TRBV4-1 and TRBJ1-4, with TRBD1 matching over 10 bases. The CDR3 region has the DNA TGCGCCAGCAGCCAACGGCATGGACAGGGGGATGAAAAACTGTTTTTT. It is translated as CASSQRHGQGDEKLFF.